The sample holds a few counts of the clone carrying this T cell receptor beta chain. What it binds is unknown. This sample was included in a study of identical twins. General study points: The study drew conclusions from cross-sectional statistical analysis, not from following the same donors.

TCRdb ran MiXCR on the 5' RACE reads and lists one entry per CDR3 protein. The table has around 250,000 distinct CDR3 sequences, 5.5% to 7% seen once. The CDR3 runs to 17 residues. V lost 0 bases to trimming and J lost 0 bases; unmatched junction nucleotides: 3. The germline V gene has CDR1 LGHDT and CDR2 YNNKEL (reference sequence). The same data also contributed to another study, on yellow fever vaccine responses in identical twins.

Sequencing used memory (CD45RO+) T cells sorted from blood. The receptor's source is a woman under 30 in good health. The rearrangement uses TRBV3-1 and TRBJ1-3, with 9 bases identical to TRBD1. This chain's CDR3 is CASSQDLGQGSGNTIYF. The CDR3 bases are TGTGCCAGCAGCCAAGATTTGGGACAGGGCTCTGGAAACACCATATATTTT.